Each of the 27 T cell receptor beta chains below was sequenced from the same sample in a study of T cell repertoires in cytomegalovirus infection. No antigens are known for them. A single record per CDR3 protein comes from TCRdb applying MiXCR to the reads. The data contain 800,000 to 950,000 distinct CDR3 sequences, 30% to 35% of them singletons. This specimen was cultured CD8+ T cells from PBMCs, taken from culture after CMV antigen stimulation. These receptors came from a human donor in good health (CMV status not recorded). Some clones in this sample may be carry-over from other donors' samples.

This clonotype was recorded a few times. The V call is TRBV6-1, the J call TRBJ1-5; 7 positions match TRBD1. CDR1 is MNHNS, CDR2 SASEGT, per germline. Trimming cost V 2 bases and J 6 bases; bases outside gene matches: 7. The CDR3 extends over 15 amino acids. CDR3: CASSETRGFFQPQHF. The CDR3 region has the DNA TGTGCCAGCAGTGAAACCAGGGGGTTTTTTCAGCCCCAGCATTTT.

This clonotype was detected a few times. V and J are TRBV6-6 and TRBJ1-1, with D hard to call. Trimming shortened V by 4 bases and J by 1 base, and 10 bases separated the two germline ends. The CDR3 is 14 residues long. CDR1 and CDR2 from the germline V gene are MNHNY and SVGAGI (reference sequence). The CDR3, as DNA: TGTGCCAGCAGTTCCAAGGGCTGGAACACTGAAGCTTTCTTT. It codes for CASSSKGWNTEAFF.

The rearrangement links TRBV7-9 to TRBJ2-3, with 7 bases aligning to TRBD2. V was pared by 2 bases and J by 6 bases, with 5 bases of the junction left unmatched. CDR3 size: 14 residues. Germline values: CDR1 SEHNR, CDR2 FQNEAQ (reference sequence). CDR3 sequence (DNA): TGTGCCAGCAGCTTACCTCTCGGGGGGGATACGCAGTATTTT. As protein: CASSLPLGGDTQYF.

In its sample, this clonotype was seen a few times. The CDR3 sequence is CASSDPGTPDNEQFF. The CDR3 bases are TGTGCCAGCAGTGACCCGGGGACACCTGACAATGAGCAGTTCTTC. V usage is TRBV7-9 and J usage is TRBJ2-1, with a tentative D call TRBD1 (6 bases). The V end was cut by 6 bases, the J end by 5 bases, with 17 bases between. CDR3 size: 15 residues. Looked up from germline, CDR1 is SEHNR and CDR2 is FQNEAQ (reference sequence).

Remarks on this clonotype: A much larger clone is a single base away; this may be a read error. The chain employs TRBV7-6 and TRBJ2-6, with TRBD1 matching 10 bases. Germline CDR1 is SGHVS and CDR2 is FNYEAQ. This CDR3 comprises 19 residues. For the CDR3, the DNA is TGTGTCAGCAGCTTAAAGGGACAGGGGTTCCGCTCTGGGGCCAACGTCCTGACTTTC. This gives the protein CVSSLKGQGFRSGANVLTF.

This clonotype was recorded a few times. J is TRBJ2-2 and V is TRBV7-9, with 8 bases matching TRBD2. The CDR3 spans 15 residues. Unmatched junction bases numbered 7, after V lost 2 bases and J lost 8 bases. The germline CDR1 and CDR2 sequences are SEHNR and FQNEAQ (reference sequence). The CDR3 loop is CASSLSGGPPGELFF. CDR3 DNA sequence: TGTGCCAGCAGCTTATCGGGGGGGCCGCCAGGGGAGCTGTTTTTT.

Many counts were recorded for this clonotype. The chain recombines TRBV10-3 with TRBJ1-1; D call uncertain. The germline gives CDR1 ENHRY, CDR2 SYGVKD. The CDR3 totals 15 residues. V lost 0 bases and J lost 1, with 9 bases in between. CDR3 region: CAISESQTPNTEAFF. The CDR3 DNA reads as TGTGCCATCAGTGAGTCACAGACTCCGAACACTGAAGCTTTCTTT.

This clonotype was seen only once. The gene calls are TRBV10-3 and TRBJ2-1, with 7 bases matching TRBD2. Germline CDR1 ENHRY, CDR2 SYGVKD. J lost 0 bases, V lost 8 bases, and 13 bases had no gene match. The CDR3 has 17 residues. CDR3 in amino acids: CAIGAGGGSRSYNEQFF. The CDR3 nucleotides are TGTGCCATCGGGGCTGGCGGGGGTTCCCGCTCCTACAATGAGCAGTTCTTC.

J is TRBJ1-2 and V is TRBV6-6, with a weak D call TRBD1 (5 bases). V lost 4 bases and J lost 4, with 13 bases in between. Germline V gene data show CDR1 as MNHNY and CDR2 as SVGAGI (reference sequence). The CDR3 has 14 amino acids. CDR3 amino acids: CASSSGSLRYGYTF. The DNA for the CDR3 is TGTGCCAGCAGTTCAGGGTCCCTCCGCTATGGCTACACCTTC.

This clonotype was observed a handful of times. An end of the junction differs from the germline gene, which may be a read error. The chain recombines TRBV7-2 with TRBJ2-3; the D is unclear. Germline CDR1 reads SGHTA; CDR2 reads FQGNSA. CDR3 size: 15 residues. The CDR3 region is CASSLVGRSTDAQYF. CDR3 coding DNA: TGTGCCAGCAGCTTAGTTGGTCGAAGCACAGATGCGCAGTATTTT.

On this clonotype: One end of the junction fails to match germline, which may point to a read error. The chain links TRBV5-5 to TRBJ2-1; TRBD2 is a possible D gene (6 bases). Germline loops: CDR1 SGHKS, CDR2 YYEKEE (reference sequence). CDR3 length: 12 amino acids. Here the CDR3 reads CASSLTGDDQFF. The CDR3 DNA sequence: TGTGCCAGCAGCCTTACGGGGGATGATCAGTTCTTC.

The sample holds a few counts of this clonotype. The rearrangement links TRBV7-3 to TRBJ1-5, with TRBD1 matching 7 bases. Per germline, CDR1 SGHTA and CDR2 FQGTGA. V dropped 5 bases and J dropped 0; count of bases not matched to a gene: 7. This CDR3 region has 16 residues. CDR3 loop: CASSQGDSGSNQPQHF. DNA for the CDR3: TGTGCCAGCAGCCAAGGGGACAGTGGTAGCAATCAGCCCCAGCATTTT.

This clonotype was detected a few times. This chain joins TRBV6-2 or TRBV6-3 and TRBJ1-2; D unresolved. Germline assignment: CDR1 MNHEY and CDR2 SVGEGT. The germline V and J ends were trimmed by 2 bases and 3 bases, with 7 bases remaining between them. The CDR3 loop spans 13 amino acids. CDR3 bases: TGTGCCAGCAGTTACAGGTCAGACTATGGCTACACCTTC. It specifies CASSYRSDYGYTF.

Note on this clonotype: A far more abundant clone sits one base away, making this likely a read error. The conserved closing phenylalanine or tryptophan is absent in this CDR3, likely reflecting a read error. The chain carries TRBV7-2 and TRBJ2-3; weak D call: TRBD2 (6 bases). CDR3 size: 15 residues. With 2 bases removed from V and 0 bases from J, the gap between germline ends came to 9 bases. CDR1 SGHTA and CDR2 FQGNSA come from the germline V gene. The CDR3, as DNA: TGTGCCAGCAGCTTATCCGGGGGAAGCACAGATACGCAGTATTCT. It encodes CASSLSGGSTDTQYS.

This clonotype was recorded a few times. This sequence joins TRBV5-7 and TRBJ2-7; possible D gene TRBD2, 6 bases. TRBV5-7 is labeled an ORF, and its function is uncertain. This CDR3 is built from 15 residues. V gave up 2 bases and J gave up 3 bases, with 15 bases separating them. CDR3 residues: CASSLAGREFYEQYV. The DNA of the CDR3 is TGTGCCAGCAGCTTAGCGGGTCGGGAATTCTACGAGCAGTACGTC.

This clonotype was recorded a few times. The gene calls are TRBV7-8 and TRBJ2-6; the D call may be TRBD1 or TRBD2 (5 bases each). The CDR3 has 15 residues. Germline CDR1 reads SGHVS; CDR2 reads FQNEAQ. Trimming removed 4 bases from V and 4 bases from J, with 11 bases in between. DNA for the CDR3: TGTGCCAGCAGCTGGACCGGGGCCGGGGCCAACGTCCTGACTTTC. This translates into CASSWTGAGANVLTF.

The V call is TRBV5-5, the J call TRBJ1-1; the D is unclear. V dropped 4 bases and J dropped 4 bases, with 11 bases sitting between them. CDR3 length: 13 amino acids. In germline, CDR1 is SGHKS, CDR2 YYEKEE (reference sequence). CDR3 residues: CASSLDFGTEAFF. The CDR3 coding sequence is TGTGCCAGCAGCCTGGATTTTGGCACTGAAGCTTTCTTT.

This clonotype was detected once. The CDR3: CASSLGGLKAGELFF. CDR3 DNA: TGTGCCAGCAGTTTGGGGGGGTTAAAGGCCGGGGAGCTGTTTTTT. This rearrangement joins TRBV27 to TRBJ2-2; 7 nucleotides match TRBD2. J was trimmed by 6 bases and V by 3 bases; bases with no gene match: 7. The germline V gene has CDR1 MNHEY and CDR2 SMNVEV (reference sequence). This CDR3 has 15 residues.

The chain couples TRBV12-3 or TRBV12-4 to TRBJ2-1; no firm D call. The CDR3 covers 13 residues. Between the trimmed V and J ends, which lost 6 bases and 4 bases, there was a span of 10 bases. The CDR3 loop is CASSPLIYNEQFF. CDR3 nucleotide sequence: TGTGCCAGCAGCCCTTTAATATACAATGAGCAGTTCTTC.

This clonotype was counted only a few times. For the CDR3, the DNA is TGTGCCAGCAGTTTTTGCCTACTAGCGGGGGGGCCATACGAGCAGTACGTC. The encoded protein is CASSFCLLAGGPYEQYV. The chain is built from TRBV12-3 or TRBV12-4 and TRBJ2-7; 13 positions match TRBD2. The V segment lost 3 bases and the J segment 4 bases; nucleotides outside the gene matches: 9. The CDR3 covers 17 residues.

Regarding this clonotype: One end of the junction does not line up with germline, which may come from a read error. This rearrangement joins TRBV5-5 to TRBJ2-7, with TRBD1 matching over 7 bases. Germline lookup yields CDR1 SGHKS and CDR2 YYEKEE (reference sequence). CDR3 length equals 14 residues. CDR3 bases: TGTGTCAGCAGCAATCCCGGGACAGCCTACGAGCAGTACTTC. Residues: CVSSNPGTAYEQYF.

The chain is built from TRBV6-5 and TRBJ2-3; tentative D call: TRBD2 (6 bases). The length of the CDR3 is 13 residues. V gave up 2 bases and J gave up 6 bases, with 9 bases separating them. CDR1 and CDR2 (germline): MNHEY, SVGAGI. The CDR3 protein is CASSYGGEDTQYF. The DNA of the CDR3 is TGTGCCAGCAGTTACGGCGGGGAGGATACGCAGTATTTT.

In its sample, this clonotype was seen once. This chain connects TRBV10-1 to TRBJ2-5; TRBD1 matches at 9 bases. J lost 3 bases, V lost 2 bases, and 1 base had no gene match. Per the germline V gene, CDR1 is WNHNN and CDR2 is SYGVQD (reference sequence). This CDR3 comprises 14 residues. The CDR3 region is CASSEGQGKETQYF. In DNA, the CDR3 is TGCGCCAGCAGTGAGGGACAGGGGAAAGAGACCCAGTACTTC.

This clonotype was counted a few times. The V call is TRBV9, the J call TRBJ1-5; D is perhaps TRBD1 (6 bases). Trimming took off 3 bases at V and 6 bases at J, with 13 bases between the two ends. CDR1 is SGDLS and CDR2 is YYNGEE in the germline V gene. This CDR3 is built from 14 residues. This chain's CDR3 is CASSGTGLTQPQHF. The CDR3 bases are TGTGCCAGCAGCGGCACAGGGTTGACTCAGCCCCAGCATTTT.

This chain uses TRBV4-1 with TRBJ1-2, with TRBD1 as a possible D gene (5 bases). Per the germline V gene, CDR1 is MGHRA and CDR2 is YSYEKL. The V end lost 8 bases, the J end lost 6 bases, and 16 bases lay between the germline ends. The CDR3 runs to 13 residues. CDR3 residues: CASAGGDWDGYTF. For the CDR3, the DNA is TGCGCCAGCGCTGGAGGGGACTGGGATGGCTACACCTTC.

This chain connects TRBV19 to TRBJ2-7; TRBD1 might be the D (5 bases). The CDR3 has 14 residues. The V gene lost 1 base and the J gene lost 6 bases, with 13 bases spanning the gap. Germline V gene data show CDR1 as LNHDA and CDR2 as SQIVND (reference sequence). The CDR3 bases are TGTGCCAGTAGTATAGTAGCAGGGTTTGCCGAGCAGTACTTC. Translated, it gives CASSIVAGFAEQYF.

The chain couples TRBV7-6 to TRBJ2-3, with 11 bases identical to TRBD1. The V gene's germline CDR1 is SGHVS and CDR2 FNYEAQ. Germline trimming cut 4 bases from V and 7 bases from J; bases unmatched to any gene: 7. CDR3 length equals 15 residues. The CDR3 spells CASSSPGQGANTQYF. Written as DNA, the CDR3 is TGTGCCAGCAGCTCCCCCGGACAGGGGGCGAATACGCAGTATTTT.